The 21 T cell receptor beta chains listed next were all sequenced from one sample in a study of blood T cell repertoires in COVID-19. The assay was immunoSEQ multiplex PCR, and TCRdb's table has in-frame clones only and misses some. The data show 130,000 to 150,000 clones, approximately 89% seen once. Sequencing input: peripheral blood. These receptors originate from a human donor in a cohort sampled during active COVID-19.

CDR3 bases: TGTGCCAGCAGTGACGCACGGGCCTGGGAGGGCTACGAGCAGTACTTC. Encoded protein: CASSDARAWEGYEQYF. The chain couples TRBV2 to TRBJ2-7; TRBD2 matches 7 bases. Germline CDR1 reads SNHLY; CDR2 reads FYNNEI. This CDR3 is built from 16 residues. V lost 3 bases to trimming and J lost 3 bases; unmatched junction nucleotides: 11.

The gene calls are TRBV3-1 (or the pseudogene TRBV3-2) and TRBJ2-3; 7 bases match TRBD2. Losses at the gene ends were 1 base for V and 7 bases for J; bases not matched to a gene: 8. CDR1 LGHDT and CDR2 YNNKEL come from the germline V gene (reference sequence). This CDR3 is 15 amino acids long. The CDR3 protein is CASSQGSGAINTQYF. CDR3 DNA: TGTGCCAGCAGCCAAGGGAGCGGGGCAATTAATACGCAGTATTTT.

This clone was seen only once. The chain joins TRBV7-3 to TRBJ2-3; a possible D gene is TRBD1 (6 bases). This CDR3 has 16 amino acids. In germline, CDR1 is SGHTA, CDR2 FQGTGA. Trimming left V 2 bases short and J 4 bases short, with 16 bases between. CDR3 protein: CASSLSPAGVPDTQYF. For the CDR3, the DNA is TGTGCCAGCAGCTTATCCCCGGCAGGGGTGCCAGATACGCAGTATTTT.

The chain links TRBV7-9 to TRBJ2-7; perhaps TRBD2 as D (5 bases). V lost 2 bases and J 4 bases, leaving 12 bases between the germline ends. This CDR3 spans 14 amino acids. CDR1 SEHNR and CDR2 FQNEAQ come from the germline V gene (reference sequence). The CDR3 here is CASSLSASLYEQYF. The CDR3, as DNA: TGTGCCAGCAGCTTATCGGCTAGCTTATACGAGCAGTACTTC.

This chain links TRBV7-2 with TRBJ1-1; D call uncertain. This CDR3 has 14 amino acids. CDR1 SGHTA and CDR2 FQGNSA come from the germline V gene. The V end lost 0 bases, the J end lost 3 bases, and 8 bases lay between the germline ends. CDR3 sequence reads: CASSLAREDTEAFF. CDR3 DNA: TGTGCCAGCAGCTTAGCCCGAGAGGACACTGAAGCTTTCTTT.

The chain is built from TRBV12-3 or TRBV12-4 and TRBJ1-2; 8 bases map to TRBD1. V was clipped by 7 bases and J by 4 bases; unmatched bases: 2. The CDR3 sequence is 12 residues long. The DNA for the CDR3 is TGTGCCAGCACAGGGGGCAGCTATGGCTACACCTTC. Its translation is CASTGGSYGYTF.

This chain connects TRBV6-5 to TRBJ2-7; 8 bases fit TRBD2. Per the germline V gene, CDR1 is MNHEY and CDR2 is SVGAGI. This CDR3 region has 13 residues. V shed 5 bases, J shed 4 bases, and the junction held 4 bases outside the gene matches. The CDR3 DNA is TGTGCCAGCAGTCCGGGGGGGCCATACGAGCAGTACTTC. Its translation is CASSPGGPYEQYF.

This chain connects TRBV9 to TRBJ1-5, with D tentatively TRBD1 (6 bases). Trimming cost V 3 bases and J 2 bases, with 9 bases left between them. This CDR3 has 14 amino acids. The germline V gene encodes CDR1 SGDLS and CDR2 YYNGEE. The DNA of the CDR3 is TGTGCCAGCAGCGCGACAGGTGGCAATCAGCCCCAGCATTTT. This codes for CASSATGGNQPQHF.

This chain uses TRBV7-3 with TRBJ2-3; the D gene is possibly TRBD1 (6 bases). CDR1 SGHTA and CDR2 FQGTGA come from the germline V gene. With 5 bases removed from V and 0 bases from J, the gap between germline ends came to 9 bases. This CDR3 is 14 amino acids long. CDR3 sequence (DNA): TGTGCCAGCAGCCTCGACAGGAGCACAGATACGCAGTATTTT. This gives the protein CASSLDRSTDTQYF.

The V and J genes are TRBV6-5 and TRBJ1-5; the match to TRBD1 covers 7 bases. Germline loops: CDR1 MNHEY, CDR2 SVGAGI. V lost 6 bases to trimming and J lost 2 bases; unmatched junction nucleotides: 7. This CDR3 is 15 amino acids long. Here the CDR3 reads CASSPDRTRNQPQHF. Written as DNA, the CDR3 is TGTGCCAGCAGCCCGGACAGGACCCGCAATCAGCCCCAGCATTTT.

Turning to this clone: This same CDR3 is encoded by further DNA sequences in the sample. The rearrangement links TRBV12-3 or TRBV12-4 to TRBJ1-2; D might be TRBD1 (6 bases). V was cut by 6 bases and J by 5 bases, with 10 bases left in between. The CDR3 consists of 12 residues. The CDR3 protein is CASSRTGYGYTF. The CDR3 DNA reads as TGTGCCAGCAGCCGCACAGGGTATGGCTACACCTTC.

The rearrangement joins TRBV29-1 to TRBJ2-2; D is possibly TRBD1 (5 bases). The V gene's germline CDR1 is SQVTM and CDR2 ANQGSEA. V was clipped by 3 bases and J by 5 bases, with 10 bases between them. The CDR3 has 13 residues. The CDR3: CSVDASGTGELFF. In nucleotides, the CDR3 is TGCAGCGTTGATGCTTCAGGGACCGGGGAGCTGTTTTTT.

The V call is TRBV5-1, the J call TRBJ2-2, with a possible D match to TRBD2 (5 bases). The CDR3 consists of 15 residues. CDR1 is SGHRS, CDR2 YFSETQ, per germline. Trimming shortened V by 3 bases and J by 2 bases, and 11 bases separated the two germline ends. The CDR3 sequence: CASSYGVLNTGELFF. CDR3 coding DNA: TGCGCCAGCAGCTACGGGGTGTTAAACACCGGGGAGCTGTTTTTT.

This chain uses TRBV18 with TRBJ1-1; D gene uncertain. The germline V and J ends were trimmed by 3 bases and 2 bases, with 7 bases remaining between them. CDR1 KGHSH and CDR2 LQKENI come from the germline V gene. There are 13 residues in the CDR3. The CDR3 reads CASSPEGNTEAFF. Here the CDR3 DNA reads TGTGCCAGCTCACCCGAGGGAAACACTGAAGCTTTCTTT.

The CDR3 loop reads CASSQAYAVLGQSAGYEQYF. The CDR3 nucleotides read TGCGCCAGCAGCCAAGCTTACGCCGTGCTGGGGCAATCAGCGGGCTACGAGCAGTACTTC. This rearrangement joins TRBV4-1 to TRBJ2-7; TRBD2 is a possible D gene (6 bases). The ends were cut back, 1 base at V and 3 bases at J, with 28 bases in the middle. The CDR3 sequence is 20 residues long. Germline V gives CDR1 MGHRA, CDR2 YSYEKL.

This sequence joins TRBV5-1 and TRBJ1-2; 11 bases align to TRBD1. Germline CDR1 and CDR2: SGHRS and YFSETQ. The V gene end was trimmed by 3 bases and the J gene end by 6 bases; junction bases not matched to a gene: 10. CDR3 length: 16 amino acids. The CDR3 DNA reads TGCGCCAGCAGCTCGACACTAGGACAGGGGGCCCATGGCTACACCTTC. It is translated as CASSSTLGQGAHGYTF.

In nucleotides, the CDR3 is TGCGCCAGCAGCGATTACAGGGGGCGTGTGAACACTGAAGCTTTCTTT. This encodes CASSDYRGRVNTEAFF. The V call is TRBV5-1, the J call TRBJ1-1; 9 nucleotides match TRBD1. Per germline, CDR1 SGHRS and CDR2 YFSETQ. J lost 0 bases, V lost 4 bases, and 7 bases had no gene match. The CDR3 is made up of 16 amino acids.

This chain joins TRBV4-2 and TRBJ2-2; TRBD1 aligns across 10 bases. Germline V gene lookup returns CDR1 LGHNA and CDR2 YNFKEQ. The V gene end was trimmed by 3 bases and the J gene end by 5 bases; junction bases not matched to a gene: 6. The CDR3 is 16 amino acids. The CDR3 here is CASSQDRGVNTGELFF. The CDR3 DNA is TGTGCCAGCAGCCAGGACAGGGGGGTAAATACCGGGGAGCTGTTTTTT.

This chain uses TRBV2 with TRBJ2-5; 7 bases are a match to TRBD1. Trimming removed 4 bases from V and 5 bases from J; junction bases left unmatched: 10. Germline lookup yields CDR1 SNHLY and CDR2 FYNNEI. This CDR3 comprises 15 residues. CDR3 DNA: TGTGCCAGCAGTGTCGGGACAGTCCGTGTGGAGACCCAGTACTTC. This gives the protein CASSVGTVRVETQYF.

This chain uses TRBV5-1 with TRBJ2-3, with a weak D call TRBD1 (6 bases). V was cut by 6 bases and J by 1 base, with 15 bases left in between. Germline V gene lookup returns CDR1 SGHRS and CDR2 YFSETQ. The CDR3 sequence is 15 residues long. CDR3 nucleotide sequence: TGCGCCAGCACCCAGGGGCCTAGGGGCACAGATACGCAGTATTTT. This encodes CASTQGPRGTDTQYF.

This rearrangement joins TRBV11-2 to TRBJ2-5; 7 positions agree with TRBD2. The CDR3 has 16 residues. CDR1 is SGHAT, CDR2 FQNNGV, per germline. V was clipped by 3 bases and J by 0 bases; unmatched bases: 7. The CDR3 sequence: CASSFSTRGDQETQYF. The CDR3 DNA is TGTGCCAGCAGCTTTTCGACTCGGGGGGACCAAGAGACCCAGTACTTC.